This entry concerns a single TCR beta chain. Antigen: not known. The source of the sample is a study of cytotoxic CD8 clonotypes in ibrutinib-treated CLL. Study-level findings and limits: Rising at ibrutinib response, clonality subsequently fell back toward baseline at progression. The study found public clonotypes uncommon, contracting or stable on treatment. Exceeding age-matched healthy donors, baseline clonality also tracked the counts of circulating CD8+ T cells.

TCRdb's copy holds only in-frame clones and misses some; the assay was immunoSEQ multiplex PCR. The sample contains approximately 320,000 clones, roughly 70% of which appear only once. This clonotype was obtained from a human donor with chronic lymphocytic leukemia. Sequenced material: PBMCs, taken after 36 months of ibrutinib treatment.

The CDR3 loop reads CASSVWPQHF. The CDR3 nucleotides are TGTGCCAGCAGTGTCTGGCCCCAGCATTTT. The rearrangement joins TRBV6-1 to TRBJ1-5; D unclear. CDR3 size: 10 residues. V lost 4 bases and J 9 bases, leaving 4 bases between the germline ends. Germline CDR1 is MNHNS and CDR2 is SASEGT.